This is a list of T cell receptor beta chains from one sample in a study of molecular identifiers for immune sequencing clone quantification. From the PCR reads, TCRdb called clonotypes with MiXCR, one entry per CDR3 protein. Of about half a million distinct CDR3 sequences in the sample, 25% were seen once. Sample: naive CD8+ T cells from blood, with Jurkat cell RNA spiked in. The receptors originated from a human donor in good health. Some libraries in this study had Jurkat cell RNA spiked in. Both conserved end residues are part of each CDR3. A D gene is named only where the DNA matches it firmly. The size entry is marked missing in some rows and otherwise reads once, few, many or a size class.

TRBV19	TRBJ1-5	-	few	CASSIYAGWQPQHF	TGTGCCAGTAGTATTTACGCGGGGTGGCAGCCCCAGCATTTT
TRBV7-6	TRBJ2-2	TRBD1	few	CASSLAAAGGITGELFF	TGTGCCAGCAGCTTAGCGGCGGCAGGGGGAATCACCGGGGAGCTGTTTTTT
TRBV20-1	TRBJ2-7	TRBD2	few	CSARMLAGAFYEQYF	TGCAGTGCTCGGATGCTAGCGGGAGCCTTCTACGAGCAGTACTTC
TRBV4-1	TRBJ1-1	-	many	CASSQVRAGLPSGPEAFF	TGCGCCAGCAGCCAAGTACGAGCAGGGCTACCGAGTGGCCCTGAAGCTTTCTTT
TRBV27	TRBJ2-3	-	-	CASSNGGIDTQYF	TGTGCCAGCAGTAACGGGGGAATAGATACGCAGTATTTT
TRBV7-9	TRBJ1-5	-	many	CASSLGVGNQPQHF	TGTGCCAGCAGCTTAGGCGTCGGAAATCAGCCCCAGCATTTT
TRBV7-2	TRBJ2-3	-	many	CASSYEPRSSDTQYF	TGTGCCAGCAGCTACGAACCCCGCTCATCCGATACGCAGTATTTT
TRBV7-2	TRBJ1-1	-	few	CASSLFLSGLNTEAFF	TGTGCCAGCAGCTTATTTTTGTCAGGATTAAACACTGAAGCTTTCTTT
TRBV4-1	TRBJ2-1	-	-	CASSQVVGGPYNEQFF	TGCGCCAGCAGCCAAGTCGTGGGGGGCCCATACAATGAGCAGTTCTTC
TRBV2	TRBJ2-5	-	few	CASTGGGQETQYF	TGTGCCAGCACGGGTGGGGGCCAGGAGACCCAGTACTTC
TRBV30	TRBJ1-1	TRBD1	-	CAWERSGGLNSEAFF	TGTGCCTGGGAACGCTCAGGGGGCCTGAACAGTGAAGCTTTCTTT
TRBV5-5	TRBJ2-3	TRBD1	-	CASGLFSDRGQWDTQYF	TGTGCCAGCGGCTTGTTTTCGGACAGGGGGCAATGGGATACGCAGTATTTT
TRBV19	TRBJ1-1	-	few	CASSKSTEAFF	TGTGCCAGTAGTAAGAGTACTGAAGCTTTCTTT
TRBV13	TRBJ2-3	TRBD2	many	CASSGTSGYGDTQYF	TGTGCCAGCAGCGGGACTAGCGGGTACGGAGATACGCAGTATTTT
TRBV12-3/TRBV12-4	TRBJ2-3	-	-	CASSLSPGATDTQYF	TGTGCCAGCAGTTTATCCCCGGGGGCGACAGATACGCAGTATTTT
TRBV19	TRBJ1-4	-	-	CASSVQGKLFF	TGTGCCAGTAGTGTTCAGGGGAAACTGTTTTTT
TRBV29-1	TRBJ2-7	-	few	CSGMTGTEQYF	TGCAGCGGGATGACCGGGACAGAGCAGTACTTC
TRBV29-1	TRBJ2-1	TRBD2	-	CSVVAGDGYNEQFF	TGCAGCGTTGTAGCGGGAGATGGCTACAATGAGCAGTTCTTC
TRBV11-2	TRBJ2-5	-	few	CASSQMRGPRPVTQYF	TGTGCCAGCAGCCAGATGAGGGGCCCCCGTCCCGTGACCCAGTACTTC
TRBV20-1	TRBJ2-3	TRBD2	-	CSATGTSGRVGTGTQYF	TGCAGTGCAACCGGGACTAGCGGGAGGGTCGGCACAGGTACGCAGTATTTT
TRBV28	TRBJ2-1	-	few	CASSFLAGADNEQFF	TGTGCCAGCAGTTTTCTGGCGGGCGCCGACAATGAGCAGTTCTTC
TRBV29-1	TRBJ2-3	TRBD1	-	CSVFGTGSTDTQYF	TGCAGCGTTTTCGGGACAGGGAGCACAGATACGCAGTATTTT
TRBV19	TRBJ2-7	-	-	CASSVGGSYEQYF	TGTGCCAGTAGTGTTGGAGGGTCCTACGAGCAGTACTTC
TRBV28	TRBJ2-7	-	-	CASSLIGTEPTYEQYF	TGTGCCAGCAGTTTAATTGGGACGGAGCCTACGTACGAGCAGTACTTC
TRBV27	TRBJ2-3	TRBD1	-	CASSLSETGPTDTQYF	TGTGCCAGCAGTTTATCCGAGACAGGGCCCACAGATACGCAGTATTTT
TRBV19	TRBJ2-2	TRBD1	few	CASSTTGPSTGELFF	TGTGCCAGTAGTACGACAGGGCCCAGCACCGGGGAGCTGTTTTTT
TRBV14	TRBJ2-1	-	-	CASSRRDSNYNEQFF	TGTGCCAGCAGCCGCCGGGACTCAAACTACAATGAGCAGTTCTTC
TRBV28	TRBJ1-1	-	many	CASSLLVFNTEAFF	TGTGCCAGCAGTTTATTAGTTTTCAACACTGAAGCTTTCTTT
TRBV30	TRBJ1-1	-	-	CAWSALGTEAFF	TGTGCCTGGAGTGCTCTGGGGACTGAAGCTTTCTTT
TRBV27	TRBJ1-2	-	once	CASSWTGANYGHTF	TGTGCCAGCAGCTGGACTGGGGCTAACTATGGCCACACCTTC